A single sample is the source of the 21 T cell receptor beta chains below, sequenced in a study of metastatic and nonmetastatic thyroid tumors. Each patient went into thyroid surgery without having received any treatment. TCRdb re-called the PCR reads with MiXCR. The table lists under 15,000 clones, about a third of them singletons. The material sequenced was tumor tissue. Every receptor here comes from a female donor with papillary thyroid cancer or a benign thyroid nodule (not recorded which). Some clones in this sample may be carry-over from other donors' samples.

The chain uses TRBV20-1 and TRBJ2-7; D may be TRBD1 (6 bases). Germline CDR1 DFQATT, CDR2 SNEGSKA (reference sequence). Trimming pared 1 base from V and 2 bases from J, leaving 12 bases between. This CDR3 has 14 amino acids. The CDR3 loop is CSARATGNTYEQYF. The CDR3 DNA follows: TGCAGTGCTAGAGCTACAGGGAACACCTACGAGCAGTACTTC.

This clone appeared a few times. V is TRBV28 and J is TRBJ1-2; possible D gene TRBD1, 5 bases. Trimming removed 6 bases at V and 0 bases at J, with 14 bases between. The CDR3 spans 15 residues. Germline V gene data show CDR1 as MDHEN and CDR2 as SYDVKM. The CDR3 here is CASSRGLGANYGYTF. CDR3 coding DNA: TGTGCCAGCAGCCGGGGGTTAGGAGCTAACTATGGCTACACCTTC.

CDR3 region: CASSLIPGVSYEQYF. CDR3 DNA sequence: TGTGCCAGCAGCTTAATCCCAGGGGTAAGCTACGAGCAGTACTTC. V is TRBV7-3 and J is TRBJ2-7, with a tentative D call TRBD1 (6 bases). The germline V and J ends were trimmed by 1 base and 3 bases, with 13 bases remaining between them. The CDR3 has 15 amino acids. Germline CDR1 and CDR2: SGHTA and FQGTGA.

This rearrangement joins TRBV11-2 to TRBJ1-3; D remains unclear. The V gene lost 4 bases and the J gene lost 14 bases, with 15 bases spanning the gap. Germline V gene sequence: CDR1 SGHAT, CDR2 FQNNGV. CDR3 length: 12 residues. CDR3 protein: CASSSGVSTLYF. For the CDR3, the DNA is TGTGCCAGCAGCTCGGGAGTCTCAACGTTATATTTT.

The J gene is TRBJ2-2, the V gene TRBV6-2 or TRBV6-3; 12 bases are a match to TRBD2. CDR1 and CDR2 from the germline V gene are MNHEY and SVGEGT. This CDR3 comprises 19 residues. J was trimmed by 0 bases and V by 5 bases; bases with no gene match: 10. The CDR3, as DNA: TGTGCCAGCAGTAGATCCGGACTAGCGGGACCTGCGAACACCGGGGAGCTGTTTTTT. This translates into CASSRSGLAGPANTGELFF.

By share of the sample, this clone is medium-sized. The rearrangement joins TRBV5-1 to TRBJ1-1, with 8 bases matching TRBD1. CDR1 is SGHRS and CDR2 is YFSETQ in the germline V gene. This CDR3 spans 14 amino acids. Trimming removed 1 base from V and 5 bases from J; junction bases left unmatched: 4. DNA for the CDR3: TGCGCCAGCAGCTTGCTACAGGGGGAGACTGAAGCTTTCTTT. It translates to CASSLLQGETEAFF.

In its sample, this clone was seen many times. The J gene is TRBJ2-1, the V gene TRBV24-1; no clear D gene. The germline V gene encodes CDR1 KGHDR and CDR2 SFDVKD. V lost 5 bases, J lost 5 bases, and 21 bases lay in between. The CDR3 runs 17 residues. The CDR3 loop is CATSVGAGSGYDNEQFF. CDR3 DNA sequence: TGTGCCACCAGTGTTGGTGCTGGATCGGGTTACGACAATGAGCAGTTCTTC.

By share, this clone ranks as medium-sized. V gene TRBV11-2 combines with J gene TRBJ2-7; D might be TRBD1 or TRBD2, each matching 5 bases. This CDR3 is built from 15 residues. Germline CDR1 is SGHAT and CDR2 is FQNNGV. With 2 bases removed from V and 1 base from J, the gap between germline ends came to 12 bases. CDR3 in DNA: TGTGCCAGCAGCTTAAAAGGGACCTCTTCCTACGAGCAGTACTTC. Translating it yields CASSLKGTSSYEQYF.

The J gene is TRBJ2-7, the V gene TRBV6-2 or TRBV6-3; 8 bases agree with TRBD1. Germline V gives CDR1 MNHEY, CDR2 SVGEGT. The V and J ends lost 2 bases and 0 bases, in that order; junction bases with no gene match: 3. This CDR3 region has 15 residues. DNA of the CDR3: TGTGCCAGCAGTTACCCAACAGGGGGCTCCTACGAGCAGTACTTC. It is translated as CASSYPTGGSYEQYF.

The genes are TRBV30 and TRBJ1-1; the D is unclear. Germline CDR1 reads GTSNPN; CDR2 reads SVGIG (reference sequence). V gave up 0 bases and J gave up 5 bases, with 10 bases separating them. The CDR3 spans 13 residues. The CDR3 DNA reads TGTGCCTGGAGTGTATTAAAGACGACTGAAGCTTTCTTT. It codes for CAWSVLKTTEAFF.

This clone turned up a few times. The chain employs TRBV6-6 and TRBJ2-2; D unresolved. This CDR3 spans 16 amino acids. Germline V gene lookup returns CDR1 MNHNY and CDR2 SVGAGI (reference sequence). Trimming took off 0 bases at V and 8 bases at J, with 16 bases between the two ends. The CDR3 coding sequence is TGTGCCAGCAGTTACTCGCGCAGGAAAAACAAGGGGGAGCTGTTTTTT. This encodes CASSYSRRKNKGELFF.

This chain uses TRBV5-1 with TRBJ2-7; 7 positions agree with TRBD2. Germline V gene lookup returns CDR1 SGHRS and CDR2 YFSETQ. V was pared by 1 base and J by 1 base, with 8 bases of the junction left unmatched. The CDR3 loop spans 16 amino acids. CDR3 region: CASSLRSASGSYEQYF. In DNA form, the CDR3 reads TGCGCCAGCAGCTTGCGAAGCGCTAGCGGATCCTACGAGCAGTACTTC.

The chain joins TRBV11-2 to TRBJ1-4, with D perhaps matching TRBD1 (5 bases). The CDR3 length is 15 residues. Between the trimmed V and J ends, which lost 2 bases and 4 bases, there was a span of 11 bases. Germline CDR1 SGHAT, CDR2 FQNNGV. The CDR3 loop reads CASSLSPGHNEKLFF. DNA for the CDR3: TGTGCCAGCAGCTTATCACCAGGGCATAATGAAAAACTGTTTTTT.

This clone counts as medium-sized. The chain carries TRBV10-3 and TRBJ1-2; D call uncertain. V was clipped by 2 bases and J by 2 bases, with 3 bases between them. This CDR3 comprises 12 residues. Germline-derived CDR1 and CDR2 are ENHRY and SYGVKD. The CDR3 sequence is CAISEGNYGYTF. DNA of the CDR3: TGTGCCATCAGTGAGGGGAACTATGGCTACACCTTC.

This clone was observed many times. The CDR3 bases are TGTGCCAGCAGTCCCAAACTGACTAGCGGGTACAACAATGAGCAGTTCTTC. It codes for CASSPKLTSGYNNEQFF. This chain connects TRBV5-4 to TRBJ2-1; 10 nucleotides align to TRBD2. The CDR3 covers 17 residues. V gave up 5 bases and J gave up 5 bases; unmatched junction bases: 13. Germline assignment: CDR1 SGHNT and CDR2 YYREEE (reference sequence).

V usage is TRBV6-6 and J usage is TRBJ2-7; TRBD2 might be the D (5 bases). The CDR3 is made up of 16 amino acids. V was clipped by 0 bases and J by 7 bases, with 19 bases between them. Per germline, CDR1 MNHNY and CDR2 SVGAGI (reference sequence). The CDR3 DNA sequence: TGTGCCAGCAGTTACTCGGGCCGGACTGGGGTTTGGGAGCAGTACTTC. Its protein product is CASSYSGRTGVWEQYF.

This sequence joins TRBV6-1 and TRBJ1-2; maybe TRBD1 (6 bases). Germline V gene lookup returns CDR1 MNHNS and CDR2 SASEGT. Trimming shortened V by 7 bases and J by 7 bases, and 16 bases separated the two germline ends. The CDR3 has 13 amino acids. The CDR3 DNA sequence: TGTGCCAGCAAGACTACAGGGCGCCCTGGCTACACCTTC. It translates to CASKTTGRPGYTF.

This sequence joins TRBV29-1 and TRBJ1-1; a possible D gene is TRBD1 (6 bases). In germline, CDR1 is SQVTM, CDR2 ANQGSEA. The CDR3 sequence is 13 residues long. The V gene lost 8 bases and the J gene lost 0 bases, with 13 bases spanning the gap. CDR3 sequence (DNA): TGCAGCTCCAACAGGGTGTTGAACACTGAAGCTTTCTTT. It is translated as CSSNRVLNTEAFF.

J is TRBJ1-5 and V is TRBV27; perhaps TRBD1 as D (6 bases). The V gene lost 4 bases and the J gene lost 15 bases, with 19 bases spanning the gap. CDR1 and CDR2 (germline): MNHEY, SMNVEV (reference sequence). The CDR3 totals 13 residues. The CDR3 loop is CASSSTPGGQRHF. The DNA of the CDR3 is TGTGCCAGCAGTTCAACCCCGGGGGGGCAAAGGCATTTT.

As concerns this clone: The junction departs from the called germline gene at one end, perhaps through a read error. The CDR3 here is CAIKFIGRHGYTF. CDR3 DNA: TGTGCCATCAAATTCATTGGGAGGCATGGCTACACATTC. This chain links TRBV10-3 with TRBJ1-2; no clear D. CDR1 and CDR2 (germline): ENHRY, SYGVKD. This CDR3 has 13 amino acids.

The chain links TRBV20-1 to TRBJ1-6; D is unclear. With 0 bases removed from V and 11 bases from J, the gap between germline ends came to 14 bases. The CDR3 covers 14 residues. Per the germline V gene, CDR1 is DFQATT and CDR2 is SNEGSKA (reference sequence). The CDR3 sequence: CSARDGEQVTPLHF. The CDR3 DNA sequence: TGCAGTGCTAGAGACGGAGAGCAAGTTACACCCCTCCACTTT.